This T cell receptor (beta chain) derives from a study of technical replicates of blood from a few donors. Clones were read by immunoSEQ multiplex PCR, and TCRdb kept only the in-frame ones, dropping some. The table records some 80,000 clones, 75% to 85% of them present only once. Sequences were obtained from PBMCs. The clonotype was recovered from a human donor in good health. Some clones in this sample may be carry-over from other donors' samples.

Here the CDR3 DNA reads TGTGCCAGCAGCAAGACAGGGGGAATCTACAATGAGCAGTTCTTC. Its protein is CASSKTGGIYNEQFF. The chain links TRBV7-9 to TRBJ2-1; 9 bases match TRBD1. The germline CDR1 and CDR2 sequences are SEHNR and FQNEAQ (reference sequence). This CDR3 has 15 residues. Unmatched junction bases numbered 5, after V lost 5 bases and J lost 3 bases.